The entry below describes one TCR beta chain. Repertoires were generated with immunoSEQ multiplex PCR, while TCRdb's copy carries only in-frame clones and drops some. Of about 270,000 clones detected, less than 90% appear once; the ten largest clones hold about 12%. Germline lookup yields CDR1 SQVTM and CDR2 ANQGSEA. Trimming shortened V by 5 bases and J by 4 bases, and 14 bases separated the two germline ends. The CDR3 runs 13 residues. The record originates from a study of blood T cell repertoires in COVID-19. The V and J genes are TRBV29-1 and TRBJ1-2; maybe TRBD1 (6 bases). Source material: peripheral blood. This clonotype was obtained from a woman in her 30s with COVID-19, enrolled during active disease. The CDR3 bases are TGCAGCGTTTACCACAGGGCAGGCTATGGCTACACCTTC. Amino acid sequence: CSVYHRAGYGYTF.